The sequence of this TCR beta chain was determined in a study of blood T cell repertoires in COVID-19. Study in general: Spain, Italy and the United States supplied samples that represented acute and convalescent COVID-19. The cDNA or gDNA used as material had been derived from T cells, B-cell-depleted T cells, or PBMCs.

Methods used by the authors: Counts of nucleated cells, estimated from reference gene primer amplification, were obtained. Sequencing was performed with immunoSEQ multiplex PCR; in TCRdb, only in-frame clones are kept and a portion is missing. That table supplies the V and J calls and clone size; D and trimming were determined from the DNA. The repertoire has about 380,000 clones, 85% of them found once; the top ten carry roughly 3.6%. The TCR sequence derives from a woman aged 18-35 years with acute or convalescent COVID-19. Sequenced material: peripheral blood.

The CDR3 DNA reads as TGTGCCAGCAGCCCCAGAGGGGGACAGGCTCACGAGCAGTACTTC. Translation gives CASSPRGGQAHEQYF. The chain recombines TRBV7-3 with TRBJ2-7, with 8 bases fitting TRBD1. CDR3 length: 15 amino acids. J was trimmed by 5 bases and V by 5 bases; bases with no gene match: 11. Germline V CDR1 and CDR2: SGHTA, FQGTGA.